The 24 T cell receptor beta chains reported below all come from one sample, sequenced in a study of blood T cells in healthy people across ages. It was with a sample-barcoded 5' primer and a J-beta primer mix that a second PCR of about 6 to 11 cycles was run. TCRdb used MiXCR to reprocess the 5' RACE reads, holding one entry per CDR3 protein. The sample records roughly 800,000 distinct CDR3 sequences, roughly 50% being singletons. Sample: blood. The receptors shown here come from a man aged 30 to 39 in good health.

This clonotype was recorded once. V gene TRBV15 combines with J gene TRBJ1-5, with a tentative D call TRBD1 (5 bases). V was clipped by 1 base and J by 9 bases, with 10 bases between them. Looked up from germline, CDR1 is LNHNV and CDR2 is YYDKDF (reference sequence). The CDR3 contains 13 residues. Written as DNA, the CDR3 is TGTGCCACCAGCAGAGTCGGGGGGAGGCCCCAGCATTTT. Translated, it gives CATSRVGGRPQHF.

This clonotype appeared a few times. The rearrangement uses TRBV4-3 and TRBJ2-1, with D tentatively TRBD2 (5 bases). The V end was cut by 0 bases, the J end by 5 bases, with 20 bases between. There are 18 residues in the CDR3. Germline lookup yields CDR1 LGHNA and CDR2 YSLEER. The CDR3 DNA sequence: TGCGCCAGCAGCCAAGACTTGTCGAGGGAGCCAGGTAACAATGAGCAGTTCTTC. Translating gives CASSQDLSREPGNNEQFF.

The chain uses TRBV29-1 and TRBJ1-2; 7 nucleotides line up with TRBD1. Unmatched junction bases numbered 4, after V lost 6 bases and J lost 0 bases. This CDR3 spans 13 amino acids. Germline CDR1 and CDR2: SQVTM and ANQGSEA. The CDR3 bases are TGCAGCGTCGGGACAGAATCTAACTATGGCTACACCTTC. This encodes CSVGTESNYGYTF. Based on the CDR3 plus reference TRBV29-1 and TRBJ1-2, the full variable domain is SAVISQKPSRDICQRGTSLTIQCQVDSQVTMMFWYRQQPGQSLTLIATANQGSEATYESGFVIDKFPISRPNLTFSTLTVSNMSPEDSSIYLCSVGTESNYGYTFGSGTRLTVV.

J is TRBJ2-3 and V is TRBV5-1, with 11 bases matching TRBD2. This CDR3 is 16 amino acids long. The germline gives CDR1 SGHRS, CDR2 YFSETQ. V gave up 2 bases and J gave up 4 bases; unmatched junction bases: 6. CDR3 sequence reads: CASSLILAGGSDTQYF. The CDR3 DNA reads TGCGCCAGCAGCTTAATCCTAGCGGGAGGTTCAGATACGCAGTATTTT. Complete variable domain (other parts from reference TRBV5-1 and TRBJ2-3): KAGVTQTPRYLIKTRGQQVTLSCSPISGHRSVSWYQQTPGQGLQFLFEYFSETQRNKGNFPGRFSGRQFSNSRSEMNVSTLELGDSALYLCASSLILAGGSDTQYFGPGTRLTVL.

This clonotype is a singleton in its sample. The chain links TRBV12-3 or TRBV12-4 to TRBJ1-2; the D is unclear. The CDR3 loop spans 13 amino acids. The germline V and J ends were trimmed by 3 bases and 4 bases, with 9 bases remaining between them. CDR3: CASSFGEVYGYTF. The CDR3, as DNA: TGTGCCAGCAGTTTCGGGGAGGTCTATGGCTACACCTTC.

The CDR3 reads CSASSPTAGSKETQYF. CDR3 nucleotides: TGCAGTGCCTCCTCCCCAACTGCAGGGAGCAAAGAGACCCAGTACTTC. The rearrangement links TRBV20-1 to TRBJ2-5; either TRBD1 or TRBD2 may fit D (5 bases each). V lost 6 bases and J lost 3, with 23 bases in between. Germline CDR1 and CDR2: DFQATT and SNEGSKA (reference sequence). This CDR3 region has 16 residues.

This clonotype was counted only a few times. The chain links TRBV12-3 or TRBV12-4 to TRBJ2-5, with 11 bases that match TRBD2. The CDR3 runs 15 residues. V lost 3 bases, J lost 3 bases, and 3 bases stayed unmatched. CDR3 in DNA: TGTGCCAGCAGTTTCACTAGCGGGGGCGAAGAGACCCAGTACTTC. Translated, it gives CASSFTSGGEETQYF.

This chain connects TRBV7-2 to TRBJ2-1; D may be TRBD1 (6 bases). Trimming pared 4 bases from V and 2 bases from J, leaving 12 bases between. Germline CDR1 and CDR2: SGHTA and FQGNSA. This CDR3 has 15 residues. The CDR3 loop reads CASSSRQAAYNEQFF. The CDR3 DNA reads as TGTGCCAGCAGCTCTAGACAGGCCGCCTACAATGAGCAGTTCTTC. Supplemented by reference TRBV7-2 and TRBJ2-1, the full variable domain reads GAGVSQSPSNKVTEKGKDVELRCDPISGHTALYWYRQSLGQGLEFLIYFQGNSAPDKSGLPSDRFSAERTGGSVSTLTIQRTQQEDSAVYLCASSSRQAAYNEQFFGPGTRLTVL.

The chain uses TRBV6-2 or TRBV6-3 and TRBJ2-7; D unclear. Trimming stripped 6 bases from V and 2 bases from J, with 14 bases between. Per germline, CDR1 MNHEY and CDR2 SVGEGT. The CDR3 contains 14 residues. The CDR3 here is CASSLPTSTYEQYF. In DNA, the CDR3 is TGTGCCAGCAGCCTCCCGACGTCGACCTACGAGCAGTACTTC.

V usage is TRBV24-1 and J usage is TRBJ1-2; D is perhaps TRBD1 (5 bases). Germline assignment: CDR1 KGHDR and CDR2 SFDVKD. The CDR3 length is 13 residues. V was trimmed by 7 bases and J by 6 bases, leaving 14 bases between them. This CDR3 reads CATRDPGSNGYTF. DNA of the CDR3: TGTGCCACCAGGGACCCAGGGAGTAATGGCTACACCTTC.

Many counts were recorded for this clonotype. The chain employs TRBV4-3 and TRBJ2-1, with a weak D call TRBD1 (6 bases). This CDR3 has 14 amino acids. With 0 bases removed from V and 5 bases from J, the gap between germline ends came to 8 bases. Germline CDR1 is LGHNA and CDR2 is YSLEER. CDR3 coding DNA: TGCGCCAGCAGCCAAGATACAGGGAACAATGAGCAGTTCTTC. This gives the protein CASSQDTGNNEQFF.

The chain carries TRBV20-1 and TRBJ1-6; D is unresolved. Germline V lookup: CDR1 DFQATT, CDR2 SNEGSKA (reference sequence). The CDR3 consists of 14 residues. V lost 0 bases and J lost 5, with 8 bases in between. CDR3 protein: CSARDQGDNSPLHF. Here the CDR3 DNA reads TGCAGTGCTAGAGATCAAGGAGATAATTCACCCCTCCACTTT.

The count of this clonotype is one. V is TRBV20-1 and J is TRBJ1-6; D is ambiguous. Germline CDR1 and CDR2: DFQATT and SNEGSKA (reference sequence). The CDR3 length is 15 residues. V lost 1 base and J lost 6, with 13 bases in between. The CDR3 protein is CSARGVVRPNSPLHF. CDR3 DNA sequence: TGCAGTGCTAGAGGTGTGGTTAGGCCTAATTCACCCCTCCACTTT.

The V call is TRBV20-1, the J call TRBJ2-3; no clear D. The V gene lost 6 bases and the J gene lost 6 bases, with 19 bases spanning the gap. The CDR3 runs to 14 residues. Germline CDR1 and CDR2: DFQATT and SNEGSKA (reference sequence). This chain's CDR3 is CSAPSNQAPDTQYF. In DNA, the CDR3 is TGCAGTGCACCCTCGAACCAGGCCCCGGATACGCAGTATTTT.

In this sample, this clonotype turned up a few times. The rearrangement joins TRBV5-1 to TRBJ2-4, with D possibly matching TRBD1 (6 bases). The J call is in doubt because the DNA end fits TRBJ2-7 better. CDR3 length equals 15 residues. The germline gives CDR1 SGHRS, CDR2 YFSETQ. In DNA form, the CDR3 reads TGCGCCAGCAGCTTGGACGGCAGGGGATTAAGCGAGCAGTACTTC. As protein: CASSLDGRGLSEQYF.

This clonotype occurred a few times. The chain employs TRBV28 and TRBJ2-3, with TRBD2 matching 11 bases. Trimming took 6 bases from V and 2 from J; bases not matched to a gene: 4. Germline V CDR1 and CDR2: MDHEN, SYDVKM. CDR3 length equals 15 residues. CDR3 loop: CASRTSGALTDTQYF. The CDR3 bases are TGTGCCAGCAGGACTAGCGGGGCTCTCACAGATACGCAGTATTTT.

This clonotype was counted a few times. The chain has TRBV6-6 and TRBJ2-7; D remains unclear. The length of the CDR3 is 16 residues. V lost 6 bases, J lost 0 bases, and 18 bases lay in between. Germline V gene data show CDR1 as MNHNY and CDR2 as SVGAGI (reference sequence). The CDR3 protein is CASSPTGARASYEQYF. The CDR3 nucleotides read TGTGCCAGCAGCCCGACCGGTGCGCGAGCCTCCTACGAGCAGTACTTC.

V gene TRBV9 combines with J gene TRBJ2-5; TRBD2 matches at 8 bases. The junction had 15 bases not matched to a gene; V was cut back by 3 bases and J by 11 bases. This CDR3 is built from 15 residues. Germline CDR1 and CDR2: SGDLS and YYNGEE. CDR3 protein: CASSAGGGLRNEQYF. The CDR3 nucleotides read TGTGCCAGCAGCGCCGGGGGGGGTTTGCGGAATGAGCAGTACTTC.

V and J are TRBV4-2 and TRBJ1-1; a weak D match, TRBD1 (6 bases). Germline CDR1 and CDR2: LGHNA and YNFKEQ. V gave up 1 base and J gave up 4 bases, with 19 bases separating them. CDR3 length: 17 amino acids. In nucleotides, the CDR3 is TGTGCCAGCAGCCAAGCGGCGTCCGGGGGCCGGCGCACTGAAGCTTTCTTT. Protein product: CASSQAASGGRRTEAFF.

The J gene is TRBJ2-3, the V gene TRBV20-1; TRBD2 agrees at 9 bases. The length of the CDR3 is 18 residues. J gave up 1 base and V 0 bases, and 11 bases lay outside the gene matches. Germline CDR1 DFQATT, CDR2 SNEGSKA (reference sequence). CDR3 protein: CSARDIGGGGERTDTQYF. As DNA, the CDR3 is TGCAGTGCTAGAGATATAGGGGGCGGGGGGGAGCGCACAGATACGCAGTATTTT.

In DNA, the CDR3 is TGTGCCAGCTCACCGACTCTGGGGTCCTCCTACAATGAGCAGTTCTTC. This translates into CASSPTLGSSYNEQFF. The chain combines TRBV18 with TRBJ2-1; D is undetermined. This CDR3 contains 16 residues. V shed 3 bases and J shed 0 bases, with 12 bases lying between them. Germline V gene data show CDR1 as KGHSH and CDR2 as LQKENI.

V usage is TRBV4-3 and J usage is TRBJ1-2, with 8 nucleotides matching TRBD1. Germline trimming cut 0 bases from V and 3 bases from J; bases unmatched to any gene: 9. CDR3 length equals 17 residues. Germline V CDR1 and CDR2: LGHNA, YSLEER. This CDR3 is CASSQDRAGGLYYGYTF. CDR3 nucleotides: TGCGCCAGCAGCCAAGATAGGGCAGGGGGCCTGTACTATGGCTACACCTTC.

V and J are TRBV19 and TRBJ1-6; a weak D match, TRBD1 (5 bases). Germline V gene data show CDR1 as LNHDA and CDR2 as SQIVND (reference sequence). Trimming cost V 3 bases and J 10 bases, with 22 bases left between them. The CDR3 contains 17 residues. CDR3 region: CASSIHTAQGVKSPLHF. DNA of the CDR3: TGTGCCAGTAGTATCCATACCGCCCAGGGCGTTAAGTCACCCCTCCACTTT. Filled out from reference TRBV19 and TRBJ1-6, the complete variable domain reads DGGITQSPKYLFRKEGQNVTLSCEQNLNHDAMYWYRQDPGQGLRLIYYSQIVNDFQKGDIAEGYSVSREKKESFPLTVTSAQKNPTAFYLCASSIHTAQGVKSPLHFGNGTRLTVT.

The V call is TRBV6-5, the J call TRBJ2-7, with 10 bases lining up with TRBD1. The trim removed 6 bases at V and 10 bases at J, leaving 15 bases unmatched. CDR1 is MNHEY and CDR2 is SVGAGI in the germline V gene. The CDR3 covers 15 residues. The CDR3 nucleotides read TGTGCCAGCAGACTTACAATCGGGACAGGGGTCACCCAGTACTTC. It codes for CASRLTIGTGVTQYF.